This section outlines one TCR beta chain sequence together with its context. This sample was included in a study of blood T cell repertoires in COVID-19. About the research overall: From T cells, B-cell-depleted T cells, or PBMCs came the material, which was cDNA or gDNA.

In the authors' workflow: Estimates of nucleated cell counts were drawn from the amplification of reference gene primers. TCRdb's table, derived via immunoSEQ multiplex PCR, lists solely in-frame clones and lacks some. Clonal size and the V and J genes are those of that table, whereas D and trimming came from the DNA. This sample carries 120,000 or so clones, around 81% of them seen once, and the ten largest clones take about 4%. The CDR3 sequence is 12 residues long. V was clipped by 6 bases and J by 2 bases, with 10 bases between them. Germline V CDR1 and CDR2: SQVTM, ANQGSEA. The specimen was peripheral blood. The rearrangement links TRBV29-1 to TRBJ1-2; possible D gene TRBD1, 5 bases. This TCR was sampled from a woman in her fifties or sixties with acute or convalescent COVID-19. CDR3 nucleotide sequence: TGCAGCGTATTGACAGAAAACTATGGCTACACCTTC. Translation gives CSVLTENYGYTF. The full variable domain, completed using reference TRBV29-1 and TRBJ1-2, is SAVISQKPSRDICQRGTSLTIQCQVDSQVTMMFWYRQQPGQSLTLIATANQGSEATYESGFVIDKFPISRPNLTFSTLTVSNMSPEDSSIYLCSVLTENYGYTFGSGTRLTVV.